The source of this T cell receptor beta chain is a study of blood T cell repertoires in COVID-19 (dated by TCRdb to about 2020). Study-wide context: The collaborator samples originated in the United States, Italy and Spain and spanned the acute and convalescent phases of COVID-19. The material from the prospective study consisted of cDNA or gDNA derived from T cells, B-cell-depleted T cells, or PBMCs. Samples were obtained from the ongoing ImmuneRACE study (first 160 participants) and from about 1,300 subjects provided by 6 global collaborators. A de-identified subject ID, COVID-19 status, age in years and sex were almost always included in the sample metadata. Subjects who had been exposed to COVID-19, were actively infected with it, or had recovered from it provided the deeply sampled blood TCRbeta repertoires that made up the dataset. Where available, HLA class I and class II types were taken from metadata supplied by the sample provider and were not determined by assay-based typing. A freely available public database, intended as a resource for researchers studying the immune response to SARS-CoV-2, is where the repertoires were released.

Each collaborating institution followed its own protocols to collect whole blood in K2EDTA tubes. Collaborator samples were shipped for TCRbeta analysis as frozen whole blood, isolated PBMCs, or DNA extracted from either sample type. Turning to this clone: This receptor's antigen is unknown. Base qualities are not provided; no much larger clone lies one nucleotide away.

Points the paper makes about the study in general: The quantity of clinical and demographic metadata differed by source and by participant and was supplied without curation.

TCRbeta CDR3 regions were amplified from genomic DNA by means of the immunoSEQ Assay, a bias-controlled multiplex PCR. The authors' analysis ran thus. Within the assay, amplification of reference gene primers was used to estimate how many nucleated cells each sample contained. To quantify the absolute abundance of each unique TCRbeta CDR3 rearrangement, sequence reads were collapsed and filtered. For each sample, productive Simpson clonality was calculated by taking the square root of Simpson's diversity index across productive rearrangements. TCRdb mirrors the immuneACCESS table, restricted to in-frame sequences. Some clones are absent from its copies; in checked studies, under half trace to an unresolved V gene, and the reason for the others is unknown. D and trimming come from the DNA, and the V and J calls and clone size come from that table. Present in this sample are roughly 80,000 clones, 77% of which were seen just once. The ten biggest clones cover 9.5% to 10% of the sample.

The sample comprised peripheral blood. The sequence was collected from a human donor in a cohort sampled during active COVID-19.

For the CDR3, the sequence is CASSVMGAGYGYTF. The DNA sequence is TGTGCCAGCAGCGTAATGGGGGCTGGCTATGGCTACACCTTC. This chain joins TRBV9 to TRBJ1-2; the D gene is possibly TRBD1, with 6 bases matching. Its CDR3 holds 14 amino acids, cysteine through phenylalanine. Of the read, only the CDR3 DNA is kept; its 42 bases are in frame from base 1. The germline V gene gives CDR1 as SGDLS and CDR2 as YYNGEE. V loses 1 base, J loses 4 bases, and the germline ends lie 11 bases apart.